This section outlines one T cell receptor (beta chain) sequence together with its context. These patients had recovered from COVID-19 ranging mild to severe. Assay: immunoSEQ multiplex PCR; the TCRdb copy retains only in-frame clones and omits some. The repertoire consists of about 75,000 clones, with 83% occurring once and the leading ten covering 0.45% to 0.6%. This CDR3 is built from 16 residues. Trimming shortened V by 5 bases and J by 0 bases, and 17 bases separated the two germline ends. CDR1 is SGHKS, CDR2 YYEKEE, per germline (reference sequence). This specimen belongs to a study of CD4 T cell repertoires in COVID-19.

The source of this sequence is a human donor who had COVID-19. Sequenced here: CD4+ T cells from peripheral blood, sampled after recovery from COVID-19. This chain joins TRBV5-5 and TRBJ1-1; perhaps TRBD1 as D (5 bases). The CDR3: CASSYAGGNMNTEAFF. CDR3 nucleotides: TGTGCCAGCAGTTACGCCGGGGGGAATATGAACACTGAAGCTTTCTTT.